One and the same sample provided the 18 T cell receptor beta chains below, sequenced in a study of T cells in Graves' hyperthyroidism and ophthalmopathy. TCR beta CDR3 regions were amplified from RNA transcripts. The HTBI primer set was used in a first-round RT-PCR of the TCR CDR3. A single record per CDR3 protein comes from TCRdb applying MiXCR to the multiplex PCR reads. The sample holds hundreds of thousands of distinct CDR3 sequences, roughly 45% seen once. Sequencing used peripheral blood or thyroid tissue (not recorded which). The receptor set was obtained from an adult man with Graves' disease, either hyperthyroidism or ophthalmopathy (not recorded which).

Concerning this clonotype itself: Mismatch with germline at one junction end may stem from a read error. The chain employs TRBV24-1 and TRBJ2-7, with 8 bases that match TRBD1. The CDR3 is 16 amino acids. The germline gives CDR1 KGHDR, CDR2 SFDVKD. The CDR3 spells CASSLSGEDRAYEQYF. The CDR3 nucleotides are TGTGCCAGCAGTTTATCCGGGGAGGACAGGGCTTACGAGCAGTACTTC.

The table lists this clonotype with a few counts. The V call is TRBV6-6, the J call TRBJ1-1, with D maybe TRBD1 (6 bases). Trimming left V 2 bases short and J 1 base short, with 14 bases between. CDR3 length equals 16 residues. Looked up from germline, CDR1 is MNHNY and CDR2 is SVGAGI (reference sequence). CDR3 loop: CASSYMRGRGNTEAFF. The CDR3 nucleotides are TGTGCCAGCAGTTACATGCGGGGGCGAGGGAACACTGAAGCTTTCTTT.

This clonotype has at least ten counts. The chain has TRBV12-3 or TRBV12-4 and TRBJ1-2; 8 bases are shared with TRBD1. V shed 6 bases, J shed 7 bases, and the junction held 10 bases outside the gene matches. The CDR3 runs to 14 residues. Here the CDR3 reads CASRTTGEEGGYTF. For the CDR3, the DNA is TGTGCCAGCAGGACGACAGGGGAGGAGGGTGGCTACACCTTC.

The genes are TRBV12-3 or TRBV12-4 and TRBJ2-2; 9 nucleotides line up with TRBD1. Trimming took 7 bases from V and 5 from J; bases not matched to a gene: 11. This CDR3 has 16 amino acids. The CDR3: CASIPLGQGGTGELFF. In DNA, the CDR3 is TGTGCCAGCATCCCCCTGGGACAGGGCGGGACCGGGGAGCTGTTTTTT.

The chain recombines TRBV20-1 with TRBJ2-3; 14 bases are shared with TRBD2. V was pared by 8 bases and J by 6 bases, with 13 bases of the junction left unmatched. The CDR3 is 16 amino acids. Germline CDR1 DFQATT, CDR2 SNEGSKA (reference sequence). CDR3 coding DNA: TGCAGTAGCCAAATGACTAGCGGGGGGGCGGGGGATACGCAGTATTTT. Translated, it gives CSSQMTSGGAGDTQYF.

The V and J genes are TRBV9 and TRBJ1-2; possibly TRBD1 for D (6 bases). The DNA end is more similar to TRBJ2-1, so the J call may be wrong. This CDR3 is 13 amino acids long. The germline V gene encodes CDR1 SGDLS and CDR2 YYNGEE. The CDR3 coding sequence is TGTGCCAGCAGCTTAGGACAGTCGGATGAGCAGTTCTTC. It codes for CASSLGQSDEQFF.

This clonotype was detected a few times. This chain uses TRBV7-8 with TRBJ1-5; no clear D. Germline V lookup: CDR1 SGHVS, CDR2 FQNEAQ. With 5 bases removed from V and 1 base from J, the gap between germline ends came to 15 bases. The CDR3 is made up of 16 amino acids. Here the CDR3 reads CASSPSGGWSNQPQHF. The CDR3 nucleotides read TGTGCCAGCAGCCCGTCGGGCGGGTGGAGCAATCAGCCCCAGCATTTT.

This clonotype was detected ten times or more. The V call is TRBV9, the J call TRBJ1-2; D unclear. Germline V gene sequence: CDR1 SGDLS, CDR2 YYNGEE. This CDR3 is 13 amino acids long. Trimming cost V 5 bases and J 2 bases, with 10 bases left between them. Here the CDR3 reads CASRNVLNYGYTF. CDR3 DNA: TGTGCCAGCAGAAACGTCCTAAACTATGGCTACACCTTC.

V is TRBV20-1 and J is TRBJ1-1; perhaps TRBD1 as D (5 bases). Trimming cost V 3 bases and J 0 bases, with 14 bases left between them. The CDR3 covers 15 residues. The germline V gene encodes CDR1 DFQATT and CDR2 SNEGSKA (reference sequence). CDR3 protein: CSASLAGGVNTEAFF. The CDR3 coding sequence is TGCAGTGCTAGTCTAGCGGGGGGGGTGAACACTGAAGCTTTCTTT.

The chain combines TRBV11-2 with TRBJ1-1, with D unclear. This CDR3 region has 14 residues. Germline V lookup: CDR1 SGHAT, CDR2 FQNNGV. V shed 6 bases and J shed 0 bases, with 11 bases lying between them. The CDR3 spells CASSGESLNTEAFF. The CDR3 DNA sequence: TGTGCCAGCAGTGGAGAAAGCCTGAACACTGAAGCTTTCTTT.

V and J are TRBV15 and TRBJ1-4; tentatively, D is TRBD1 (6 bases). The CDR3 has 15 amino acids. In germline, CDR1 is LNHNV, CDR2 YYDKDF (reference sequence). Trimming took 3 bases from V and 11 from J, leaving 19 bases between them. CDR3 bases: TGTGCCACCAGCAGGAATAAGCGGGGGGGCAGGAAACTGTTTTTT. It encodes CATSRNKRGGRKLFF.

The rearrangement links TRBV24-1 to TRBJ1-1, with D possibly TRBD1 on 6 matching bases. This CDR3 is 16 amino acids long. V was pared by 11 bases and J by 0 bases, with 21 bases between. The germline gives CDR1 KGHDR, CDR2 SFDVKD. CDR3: CASSPRRGLMNTEAFF. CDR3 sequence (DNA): TGTGCCAGCTCACCCCGACGGGGGCTTATGAACACTGAAGCTTTCTTT.

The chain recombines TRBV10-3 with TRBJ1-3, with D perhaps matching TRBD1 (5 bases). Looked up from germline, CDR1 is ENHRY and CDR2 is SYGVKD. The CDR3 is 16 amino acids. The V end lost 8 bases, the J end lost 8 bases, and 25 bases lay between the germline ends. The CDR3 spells CAISGPNTGGMDTIYF. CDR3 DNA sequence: TGTGCCATCTCGGGACCGAACACCGGGGGTATGGACACCATATATTTT.

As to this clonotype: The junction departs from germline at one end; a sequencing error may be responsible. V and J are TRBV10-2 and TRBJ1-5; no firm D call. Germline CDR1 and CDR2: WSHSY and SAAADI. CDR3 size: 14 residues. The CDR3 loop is CASSYSRFNQPQHF. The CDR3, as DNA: TGTGCCAGCAGTTACTCGAGGTTCAATCAGCCCCAGCATTTT.

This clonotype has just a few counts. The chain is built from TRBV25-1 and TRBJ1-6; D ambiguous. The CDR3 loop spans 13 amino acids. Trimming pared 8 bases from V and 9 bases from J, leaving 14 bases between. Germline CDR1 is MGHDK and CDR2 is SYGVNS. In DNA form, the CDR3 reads TGTGCCAGCCCCGTCAGTCAGAGTTCACCCCTCCACTTT. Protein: CASPVSQSSPLHF.

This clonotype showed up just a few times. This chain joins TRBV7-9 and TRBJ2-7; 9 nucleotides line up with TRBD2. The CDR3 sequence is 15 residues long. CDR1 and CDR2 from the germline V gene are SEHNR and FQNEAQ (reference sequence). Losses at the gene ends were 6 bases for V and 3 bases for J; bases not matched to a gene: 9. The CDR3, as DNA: TGTGCCAGCAGTCTCGCTAGCGGGGACCACTACGAGCAGTACTTC. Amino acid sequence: CASSLASGDHYEQYF.

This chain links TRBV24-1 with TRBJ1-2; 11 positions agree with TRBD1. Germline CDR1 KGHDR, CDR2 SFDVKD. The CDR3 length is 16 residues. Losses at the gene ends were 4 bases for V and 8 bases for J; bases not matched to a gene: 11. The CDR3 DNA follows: TGTGCCACCAGTGACCCCAAGGACAGGGGGCCGGGGGGCTACACCTTC. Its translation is CATSDPKDRGPGGYTF.

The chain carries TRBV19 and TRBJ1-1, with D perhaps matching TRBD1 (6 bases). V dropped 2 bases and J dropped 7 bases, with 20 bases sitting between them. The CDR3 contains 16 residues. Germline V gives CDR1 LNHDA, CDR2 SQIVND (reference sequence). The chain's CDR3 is CASSIWYEQGEGEAFF. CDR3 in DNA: TGTGCCAGTAGTATATGGTACGAACAGGGCGAAGGTGAAGCTTTCTTT.